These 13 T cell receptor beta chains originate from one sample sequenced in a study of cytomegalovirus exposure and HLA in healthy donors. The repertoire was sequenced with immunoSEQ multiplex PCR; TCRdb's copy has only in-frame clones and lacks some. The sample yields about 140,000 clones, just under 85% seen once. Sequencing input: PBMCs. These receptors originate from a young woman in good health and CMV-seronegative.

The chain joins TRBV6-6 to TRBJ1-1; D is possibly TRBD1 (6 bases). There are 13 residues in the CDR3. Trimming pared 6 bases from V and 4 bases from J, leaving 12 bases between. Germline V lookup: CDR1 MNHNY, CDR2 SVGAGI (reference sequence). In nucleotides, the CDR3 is TGTGCCAGCAGCCCAGGGGTTCCCACTGAAGCTTTCTTT. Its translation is CASSPGVPTEAFF.

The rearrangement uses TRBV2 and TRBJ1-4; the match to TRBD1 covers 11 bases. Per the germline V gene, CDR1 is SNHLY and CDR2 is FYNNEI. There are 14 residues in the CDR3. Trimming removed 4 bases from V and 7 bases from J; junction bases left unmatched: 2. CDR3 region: CASSGDRGIEKLFF. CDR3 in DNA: TGTGCCAGCAGTGGGGACAGGGGGATTGAAAAACTGTTTTTT.

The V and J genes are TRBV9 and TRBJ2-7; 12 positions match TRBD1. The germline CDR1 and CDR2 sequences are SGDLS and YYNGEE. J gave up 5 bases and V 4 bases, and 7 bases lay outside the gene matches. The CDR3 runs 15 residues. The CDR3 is CASSPGGTGGNEQYF. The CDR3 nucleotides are TGTGCCAGCAGCCCCGGCGGGACAGGGGGCAACGAGCAGTACTTC.

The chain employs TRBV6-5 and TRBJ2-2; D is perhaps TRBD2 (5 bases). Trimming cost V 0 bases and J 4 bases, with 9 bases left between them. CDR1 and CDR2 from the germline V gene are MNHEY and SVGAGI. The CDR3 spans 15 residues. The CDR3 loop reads CASSYSEGITGELFF. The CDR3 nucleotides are TGTGCCAGCAGTTACTCTGAGGGAATCACCGGGGAGCTGTTTTTT.

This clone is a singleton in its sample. The CDR3 here is CASSDLGGPQHF. CDR3 DNA sequence: TGTGCCAGCAGTGACCTAGGGGGCCCCCAGCATTTT. V usage is TRBV27 and J usage is TRBJ1-5; 7 bases line up with TRBD1. CDR1 and CDR2 from the germline V gene are MNHEY and SMNVEV (reference sequence). This CDR3 spans 12 amino acids. V lost 5 bases, J lost 10 bases, and 5 bases stayed unmatched.

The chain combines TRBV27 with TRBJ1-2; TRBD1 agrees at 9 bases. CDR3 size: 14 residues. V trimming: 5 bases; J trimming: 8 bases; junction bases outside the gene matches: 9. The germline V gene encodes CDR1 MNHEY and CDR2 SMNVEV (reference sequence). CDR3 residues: CASSRITGGAGYTF. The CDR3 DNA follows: TGTGCCAGCAGTCGTATAACAGGGGGCGCGGGCTACACCTTC.

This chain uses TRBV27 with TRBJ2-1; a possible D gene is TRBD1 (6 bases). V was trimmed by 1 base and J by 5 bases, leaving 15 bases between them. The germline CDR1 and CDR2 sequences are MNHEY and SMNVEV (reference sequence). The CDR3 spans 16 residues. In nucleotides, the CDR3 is TGTGCCAGCAGTTTATGGTTCGGGCAGGGGAACAATGAGCAGTTCTTC. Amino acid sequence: CASSLWFGQGNNEQFF.

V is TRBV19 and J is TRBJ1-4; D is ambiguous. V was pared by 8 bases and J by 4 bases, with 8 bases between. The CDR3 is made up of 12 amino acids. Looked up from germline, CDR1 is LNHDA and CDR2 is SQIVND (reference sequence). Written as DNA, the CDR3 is TGTGCCAGTGAGGCGAGTAATGAAAAACTGTTTTTT. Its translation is CASEASNEKLFF.

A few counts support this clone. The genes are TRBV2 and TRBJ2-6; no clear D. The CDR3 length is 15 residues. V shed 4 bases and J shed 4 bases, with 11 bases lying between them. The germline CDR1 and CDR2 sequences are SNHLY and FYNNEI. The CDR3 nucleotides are TGTGCCAGCAGTGCAGCGTCCCGGGGGGCCAACGTCCTGACTTTC. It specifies CASSAASRGANVLTF.

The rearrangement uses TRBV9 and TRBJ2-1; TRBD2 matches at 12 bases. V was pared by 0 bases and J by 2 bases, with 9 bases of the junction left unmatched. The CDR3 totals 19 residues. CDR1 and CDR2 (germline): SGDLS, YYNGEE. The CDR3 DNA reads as TGTGCCAGCAGCGTAGCTACGGCGTCTAGCGGGGGGGCCTACAATGAGCAGTTCTTC. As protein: CASSVATASSGGAYNEQFF.

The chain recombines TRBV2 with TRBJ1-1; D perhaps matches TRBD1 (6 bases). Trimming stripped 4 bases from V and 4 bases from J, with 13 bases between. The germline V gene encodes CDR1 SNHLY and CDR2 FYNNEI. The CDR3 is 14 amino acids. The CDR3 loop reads CASSAQGLGTEAFF. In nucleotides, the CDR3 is TGTGCCAGCAGTGCGCAGGGGCTGGGCACTGAAGCTTTCTTT.

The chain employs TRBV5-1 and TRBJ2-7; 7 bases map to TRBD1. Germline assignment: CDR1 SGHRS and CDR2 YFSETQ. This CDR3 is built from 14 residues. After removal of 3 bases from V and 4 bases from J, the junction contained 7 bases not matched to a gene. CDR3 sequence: CASSWTGSMYEQYF. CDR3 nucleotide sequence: TGCGCCAGCAGCTGGACAGGCTCTATGTACGAGCAGTACTTC.

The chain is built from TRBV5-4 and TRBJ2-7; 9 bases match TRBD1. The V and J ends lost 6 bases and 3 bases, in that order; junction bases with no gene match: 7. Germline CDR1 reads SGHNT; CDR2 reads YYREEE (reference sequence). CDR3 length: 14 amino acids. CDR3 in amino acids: CASNNGQGNYEQYF. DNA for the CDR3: TGTGCCAGCAATAACGGACAGGGGAACTACGAGCAGTACTTC. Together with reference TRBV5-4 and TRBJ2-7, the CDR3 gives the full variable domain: ETGVTQSPTHLIKTRGQQVTLRCSSQSGHNTVSWYQQALGQGPQFIFQYYREEENGRGNFPPRFSGLQFPNYSSELNVNALELDDSALYLCASNNGQGNYEQYFGPGTRLTVT.